This entry lists 25 T cell receptor beta chains sequenced from one sample in a study of T cell repertoires in cytomegalovirus infection. One entry per CDR3 protein, called by TCRdb with MiXCR from the reads. The data contain under 200,000 distinct CDR3 sequences, about 20% of them singletons. Which antigens these TCRs recognize remains unknown. Source: CD8+ T cells from cultured PBMCs, taken from culture after CMV antigen stimulation. The origin of the receptors is a human donor in good health (CMV status not recorded). Some clones in this sample may be carry-over from other donors' samples.

This CDR3 reads CASSYDLLHGESTEAFF. CDR3 coding DNA: TGTGCCAGCAGTTACGACCTACTCCACGGAGAGAGCACTGAAGCTTTCTTT. This chain connects TRBV6-2 or TRBV6-3 to TRBJ1-1, with D uncertain. Trimming pared 2 bases from V and 4 bases from J, leaving 20 bases between. Germline CDR1 MNHEY, CDR2 SVGEGT. CDR3 length equals 17 residues.

CDR3 sequence: CASSYSTAGQPQHF. The CDR3 DNA follows: TGTGCCAGCAGCTATAGCACGGCTGGTCAGCCCCAGCATTTT. J is TRBJ1-5 and V is TRBV11-3; D is unclear. The V gene's germline CDR1 is SGHNT and CDR2 YENEEA. The CDR3 has 14 amino acids. Trimming removed 4 bases from V and 6 bases from J, with 13 bases in between.

This clonotype was counted only a few times. V gene TRBV29-1 combines with J gene TRBJ2-7; D is unclear. V was cut by 1 base and J by 3 bases, with 7 bases left in between. Germline V gene data show CDR1 as SQVTM and CDR2 as ANQGSEA. CDR3 length equals 12 residues. In nucleotides, the CDR3 is TGCAGCGTTGAAGGACATAACTACGAGCAGTACTTC. This translates into CSVEGHNYEQYF.

For this clonotype: This may arise from a read error, as a much more abundant clone is one base away. The V and J genes are TRBV6-4 and TRBJ2-2, with 9 bases aligning to TRBD1. This CDR3 region has 14 residues. CDR1 is MRHNA, CDR2 SNTAGT, per germline. V lost 11 bases, J lost 6 bases, and 10 bases stayed unmatched. The CDR3 protein is CARHRGRRAGELFF. As DNA, the CDR3 is TGTGCCCGTCACAGGGGGCGGAGGGCCGGGGAGCTGTTTTTT.

This clonotype was picked up one time. This sequence joins TRBV6-2 or TRBV6-3 and TRBJ2-7, with 8 bases lining up with TRBD1. The CDR3 totals 14 residues. V gave up 5 bases and J gave up 3 bases; unmatched junction bases: 6. CDR1 is MNHEY, CDR2 SVGEGT, per germline. CDR3 DNA: TGTGCCAGCAGTCTTCCGGGACAGGTCTACGAGCAGTACTTC. Protein sequence: CASSLPGQVYEQYF.

This clonotype was seen more than once but under ten times. This chain uses TRBV2 with TRBJ1-2; 10 positions agree with TRBD1. Trimming removed 6 bases from V and 1 base from J; junction bases left unmatched: 11. Germline V gives CDR1 SNHLY, CDR2 FYNNEI. This CDR3 spans 17 amino acids. DNA of the CDR3: TGTGCCAGCAGCCCCTGGGACAGGGGCGAAATTAACTATGGCTACACCTTC. It encodes CASSPWDRGEINYGYTF. The complete variable domain, with remaining parts taken from reference TRBV2 and TRBJ1-2, reads EPEVTQTPSHQVTQMGQEVILRCVPISNHLYFYWYRQILGQKVEFLVSFYNNEISEKSEIFDDQFSVERPDGSNFTLKIRSTKLEDSAMYFCASSPWDRGEINYGYTFGSGTRLTVV.

In this sample, this clonotype turned up a few times. The junction departs from germline at one end; a sequencing error may be responsible. The chain uses TRBV7-2 and TRBJ2-7, with TRBD1 matching 9 bases. This CDR3 is built from 15 residues. From germline, CDR1 is SGHTA and CDR2 FQGNSA. This CDR3 is CASSSSDRGLYEHYF. The CDR3, as DNA: TGTGCCAGCAGCTCCTCGGACAGGGGCCTCTACGAGCATTACTTC.

The chain is built from TRBV7-2 and TRBJ2-3; no reliable D call. The CDR3 sequence is 15 residues long. V was cut by 0 bases and J by 6 bases, with 13 bases left in between. Germline lookup yields CDR1 SGHTA and CDR2 FQGNSA. This CDR3 reads CASSLASLSKDTQYF. CDR3 sequence (DNA): TGTGCCAGCAGCTTAGCGTCCCTTAGCAAGGATACGCAGTATTTT.

This clonotype was seen more than once but under ten times. This rearrangement joins TRBV4-3 to TRBJ2-3; no firm D call. CDR1 is LGHNA and CDR2 is YSLEER in the germline V gene. This CDR3 is built from 15 residues. The V gene lost 0 bases and the J gene lost 3 bases, with 10 bases spanning the gap. CDR3 region: CASSQELTVTDTQYF. The CDR3 coding sequence is TGCGCCAGCAGCCAAGAATTAACTGTTACAGATACGCAGTATTTT.

This clonotype showed up just a few times. V gene TRBV4-1 combines with J gene TRBJ2-7; D gene unclear. There are 14 residues in the CDR3. The germline CDR1 and CDR2 sequences are MGHRA and YSYEKL. V lost 2 bases and J lost 2, with 10 bases in between. This CDR3 is CASSQQYPTYEQYF. CDR3 nucleotides: TGCGCCAGCAGCCAACAGTATCCGACCTACGAGCAGTACTTC.

This sequence joins TRBV12-3 or TRBV12-4 and TRBJ2-3; possible D gene TRBD2, 6 bases. The CDR3 totals 15 residues. The V end lost 7 bases, the J end lost 3 bases, and 17 bases lay between the germline ends. As DNA, the CDR3 is TGTGCCAGCATTCCCCAGACTAGTGGAACAGATACGCAGTATTTT. Translated: CASIPQTSGTDTQYF.

This clonotype has just a few counts. V gene TRBV7-9 combines with J gene TRBJ2-5; tentatively, D is TRBD1 or TRBD2 (5 bases each). CDR1 and CDR2 from the germline V gene are SEHNR and FQNEAQ (reference sequence). This CDR3 spans 14 amino acids. V was shortened by 2 bases and J by 5 bases, with 12 bases between the two germline ends. The CDR3 sequence is CASSLPVWGETQYF. The CDR3 coding sequence is TGTGCCAGCAGCTTACCAGTCTGGGGGGAGACCCAGTACTTC.

This clonotype was detected only a few times. The CDR3: CASSLDTPDRSWPSTNEKLFF. The CDR3 DNA sequence: TGTGCCAGCAGCTTAGATACCCCGGACAGGTCTTGGCCTTCAACTAATGAAAAACTGTTTTTT. The chain joins TRBV7-2 to TRBJ1-4, with 7 bases matching TRBD1. In germline, CDR1 is SGHTA, CDR2 FQGNSA. Losses at the gene ends were 1 base for V and 0 bases for J; bases not matched to a gene: 17. The length of the CDR3 is 21 residues.

This chain connects TRBV4-1 to TRBJ1-5, with D perhaps TRBD1 (5 bases). CDR1 is MGHRA, CDR2 YSYEKL, per germline. The CDR3 contains 15 residues. Trimming pared 6 bases from V and 4 bases from J, leaving 16 bases between. The CDR3 region is CASRSREIVNQPQHF. The CDR3 nucleotides are TGCGCCAGCAGGAGCAGGGAGATTGTAAATCAGCCCCAGCATTTT.

This clonotype was seen only a few times. This rearrangement joins TRBV7-9 to TRBJ1-1; D gene unclear. Germline lookup yields CDR1 SEHNR and CDR2 FQNEAQ (reference sequence). The CDR3 is 15 amino acids. V was shortened by 5 bases and J by 4 bases, with 17 bases between the two germline ends. CDR3 in DNA: TGTGCCAGCAGCCTTGTATCTGGAATCGTCACTGAAGCTTTCTTT. Translation gives CASSLVSGIVTEAFF. Looking up the rest from reference TRBV7-9 and TRBJ1-1 gives the full variable domain: DTGVSQNPRHKITKRGQNVTFRCDPISEHNRLYWYRQTLGQGPEFLTYFQNEAQLEKSRLLSDRFSAERPKGSFSTLEIQRTEQGDSAMYLCASSLVSGIVTEAFFGQGTRLTVV.

The chain couples TRBV6-2 or TRBV6-3 to TRBJ1-5, with a tentative D call TRBD1 (6 bases). This CDR3 region has 14 residues. V lost 4 bases and J lost 2, with 9 bases in between. The germline gives CDR1 MNHEY, CDR2 SVGEGT. The CDR3 DNA reads TGTGCCAGCAGTTTCCGACAGGGCAATCAGCCCCAGCATTTT. This sequence encodes CASSFRQGNQPQHF.

This clonotype has only a few counts. This chain links TRBV4-3 with TRBJ1-2; no clear D. This CDR3 comprises 15 residues. V was pared by 1 base and J by 0 bases, with 9 bases between. The V gene's germline CDR1 is LGHNA and CDR2 YSLEER. The CDR3 nucleotides are TGCGCCAGCAGCCAAGGGCAGTTTACTAACTATGGCTACACCTTC. This sequence encodes CASSQGQFTNYGYTF.

In this sample, this clonotype turned up a few times. V usage is TRBV9 and J usage is TRBJ2-3; no reliable D call. This CDR3 is 16 amino acids long. Trimming took 1 base from V and 0 from J, leaving 12 bases between them. The germline V gene encodes CDR1 SGDLS and CDR2 YYNGEE. The CDR3 nucleotides read TGTGCCAGCAGCGTACGTGAAGGGTCGAGCACAGATACGCAGTATTTT. Translating gives CASSVREGSSTDTQYF. Supplemented by reference TRBV9 and TRBJ2-3, the full variable domain reads DSGVTQTPKHLITATGQRVTLRCSPRSGDLSVYWYQQSLDQGLQFLIQYYNGEERAKGNILERFSAQQFPDLHSELNLSSLELGDSALYFCASSVREGSSTDTQYFGPGTRLTVL.

The genes are TRBV6-2 or TRBV6-3 and TRBJ1-5, with D possibly matching TRBD1 (5 bases). The germline CDR1 and CDR2 sequences are MNHEY and SVGEGT. Trimming took off 5 bases at V and 5 bases at J, with 13 bases between the two ends. The CDR3 runs 14 residues. CDR3 in DNA: TGTGCCAGCAGTCCCGGGACGCTACATCAGCCCCAGCATTTT. Amino acids: CASSPGTLHQPQHF.

Only one count was recorded for this clonotype. The chain joins TRBV27 to TRBJ1-1; a weak D match, TRBD1 (5 bases). Trimming removed 8 bases from V and 1 base from J, with 14 bases in between. Germline V gives CDR1 MNHEY, CDR2 SMNVEV (reference sequence). The CDR3 runs to 14 residues. CDR3 coding DNA: TGTGCCAGCCGTAATCTCGACAGGAACACTGAAGCTTTCTTT. Residues: CASRNLDRNTEAFF.

A few counts support this clonotype. The rearrangement links TRBV7-6 to TRBJ2-1; 8 bases match TRBD2. The CDR3 consists of 13 residues. V lost 7 bases to trimming and J lost 10 bases; unmatched junction nucleotides: 9. Germline V lookup: CDR1 SGHVS, CDR2 FNYEAQ. In nucleotides, the CDR3 is TGTGCCAGCACCCTCGACGGGGGGGGGGAGCAGTTCTTC. Residues: CASTLDGGGEQFF. The complete variable domain, with remaining parts taken from reference TRBV7-6 and TRBJ2-1, reads GAGVSQSPRYKVTKRGQDVALRCDPISGHVSLYWYRQALGQGPEFLTYFNYEAQQDKSGLPNDRFSAERPEGSISTLTIQRTEQRDSAMYRCASTLDGGGEQFFGPGTRLTVL.

This clonotype was found a few times. V usage is TRBV7-6 and J usage is TRBJ1-3; D unclear. V dropped 1 base and J dropped 2 bases, with 12 bases sitting between them. The V gene's germline CDR1 is SGHVS and CDR2 FNYEAQ. CDR3 length equals 16 residues. CDR3 DNA sequence: TGTGCCAGCAGCTTAGTCATGGGAGGAACTGGAAACACCATATATTTT. Amino acid sequence: CASSLVMGGTGNTIYF.

This clonotype was seen more than once but under ten times. The V call is TRBV7-2, the J call TRBJ2-3; D remains ambiguous. Trimming cost V 5 bases and J 4 bases, with 7 bases left between them. The CDR3 consists of 12 residues. Looked up from germline, CDR1 is SGHTA and CDR2 is FQGNSA. The CDR3 protein is CASSPPPDTQYF. The CDR3 nucleotides are TGTGCCAGCAGCCCCCCCCCAGATACGCAGTATTTT. The full variable domain, completed using reference TRBV7-2 and TRBJ2-3, is GAGVSQSPSNKVTEKGKDVELRCDPISGHTALYWYRQSLGQGLEFLIYFQGNSAPDKSGLPSDRFSAERTGGSVSTLTIQRTQQEDSAVYLCASSPPPDTQYFGPGTRLTVL.

The chain employs TRBV11-2 and TRBJ2-1, with TRBD2 identical over 10 bases. J gave up 13 bases and V 2 bases, and 11 bases lay outside the gene matches. CDR3 length: 15 residues. Looked up from germline, CDR1 is SGHAT and CDR2 is FQNNGV. The chain's CDR3 is CASSLRGSSGGRQFF. Written as DNA, the CDR3 is TGTGCCAGCAGCTTAAGGGGGTCTAGCGGGGGCCGCCAGTTCTTC.

The chain employs TRBV27 and TRBJ1-2; D might be TRBD1 (6 bases). The germline V gene has CDR1 MNHEY and CDR2 SMNVEV (reference sequence). V was pared by 3 bases and J by 3 bases, with 17 bases between. The CDR3 totals 16 residues. CDR3 in amino acids: CASSFRFRGNDYGYTF. CDR3 in DNA: TGTGCCAGCAGTTTTCGTTTCAGGGGAAACGACTATGGCTACACCTTC.